A selection of T cell receptor beta chains follows, all from one sample in a study of blood T cell repertoires in COVID-19. Assay used: immunoSEQ multiplex PCR; TCRdb lists only in-frame clones, some missing. The repertoire holds about 320,000 clones, with approximately 85% as singletons. What was sequenced was peripheral blood. These receptor sequences come from a human donor in a cohort sampled during active COVID-19. CDR3s include the opening cysteine and the closing phenylalanine or tryptophan. Fields, in order: J gene, D gene, clone size, V gene, CDR3 DNA, CDR3 protein. A D gene is named only where the DNA matches it firmly. For some rows the clone size is stated as once, few or many, or as a class when expanded; others skip it.

J gene: TRBJ1-6; D gene: TRBD1; clone size: once; V gene: TRBV6-5; CDR3 DNA: TGTGCCAGCAGTAGGACAGGGCGAGGATCACCCCTCCACTTT; CDR3 protein: CASSRTGRGSPLHF
J gene: TRBJ1-1; D gene: -; clone size: -; V gene: TRBV3-1/TRBV3-2; CDR3 DNA: TGTGCCAGCGGTTTCAGGGGTAACACTGAAGCTTTCTTT; CDR3 protein: CASGFRGNTEAFF
J gene: TRBJ1-2; D gene: -; clone size: -; V gene: TRBV2; CDR3 DNA: TGTGCCAGCAGCGTAGAAGCTAACTATGGCTACACCTTC; CDR3 protein: CASSVEANYGYTF
J gene: TRBJ1-3; D gene: -; clone size: -; V gene: TRBV6-1; CDR3 DNA: TGTGCCAGCAGTGTCCCGGGGGTCCAGGCTGGAAACACCATATATTTT; CDR3 protein: CASSVPGVQAGNTIYF
J gene: TRBJ1-2; D gene: -; clone size: -; V gene: TRBV12-5; CDR3 DNA: TGTGCTAGTGGCCATCTTCTCGGTGGGGAGGATCCCAGGTATGGCTACACCTTC; CDR3 protein: CASGHLLGGEDPRYGYTF
J gene: TRBJ2-1; D gene: TRBD2; clone size: -; V gene: TRBV7-3; CDR3 DNA: TGTGCCAGCAGCTTCCGGCGGGGGGATGAGCAGTTCTTC; CDR3 protein: CASSFRRGDEQFF
J gene: TRBJ2-3; D gene: -; clone size: -; V gene: TRBV24-1; CDR3 DNA: TGTGCCACCAGTGATGCGACAGATACGCAGTATTTT; CDR3 protein: CATSDATDTQYF
J gene: TRBJ2-2; D gene: -; clone size: -; V gene: TRBV6-6; CDR3 DNA: TGTGCCACCCAGCGGGCGCCGAACACCGGGGAGCTGTTTTTT; CDR3 protein: CATQRAPNTGELFF
J gene: TRBJ1-6; D gene: -; clone size: -; V gene: TRBV9; CDR3 DNA: TGTGCCAGCAGCGCAAGGACAGCTTCACCCCTCCACTTT; CDR3 protein: CASSARTASPLHF
J gene: TRBJ1-1; D gene: TRBD1; clone size: -; V gene: TRBV18; CDR3 DNA: TGTGCCAGCTCATCCCGACAGGGGGTCGGCGAGGACACTGAAGCTTTCTTT; CDR3 protein: CASSSRQGVGEDTEAFF
J gene: TRBJ1-3; D gene: TRBD1; clone size: -; V gene: TRBV28; CDR3 DNA: TGTGCCAGCAGCTATACAGGGGACTCTGGAAACACCATATATTTT; CDR3 protein: CASSYTGDSGNTIYF
J gene: TRBJ2-2; D gene: TRBD1; clone size: -; V gene: TRBV7-3; CDR3 DNA: TGTGCCAGCAGCCTGTCGGACAGGGGGCACGGGGAGCTGTTTTTT; CDR3 protein: CASSLSDRGHGELFF
J gene: TRBJ1-6; D gene: -; clone size: -; V gene: TRBV6-6; CDR3 DNA: TGTGCCAGCAGTTACTCGGGAGAATCACCCCTCCACTTT; CDR3 protein: CASSYSGESPLHF
J gene: TRBJ2-3; D gene: -; clone size: -; V gene: TRBV7-9; CDR3 DNA: TGTGCCAGCAGCTCCCCCGGGGTAGCGGCGGACACAGATACGCAGTATTTT; CDR3 protein: CASSSPGVAADTDTQYF
J gene: TRBJ2-7; D gene: TRBD2; clone size: -; V gene: TRBV5-1; CDR3 DNA: TGCGCCAGCAGCATGACTAGCCCCTACGAGCAGTACTTC; CDR3 protein: CASSMTSPYEQYF
J gene: TRBJ2-7; D gene: TRBD1; clone size: few; V gene: TRBV2; CDR3 DNA: TGTGCCAGTGTGACAGGGAGCTCCTACGAGCAGTACTTC; CDR3 protein: CASVTGSSYEQYF
J gene: TRBJ2-2; D gene: -; clone size: -; V gene: TRBV6-1; CDR3 DNA: TGTGCCAGCAGTGAAAGAGCGAACACCGGGGAGCTGTTTTTT; CDR3 protein: CASSERANTGELFF
J gene: TRBJ1-5; D gene: TRBD1; clone size: -; V gene: TRBV4-1; CDR3 DNA: TGCGCCAGCAGCCCCCCGACAGTGGGACAGGGAAATCAGCCCCAGCATTTT; CDR3 protein: CASSPPTVGQGNQPQHF
J gene: TRBJ2-7; D gene: TRBD1; clone size: -; V gene: TRBV5-6; CDR3 DNA: TGTGCCAGCAGCTTGGGAGACAGGGAGTCCTACGAGCAGTACTTC; CDR3 protein: CASSLGDRESYEQYF
J gene: TRBJ2-1; D gene: -; clone size: -; V gene: TRBV5-6; CDR3 DNA: TGTGCCAGCAGCTTACCGTTGCAGGCAGAGCCAAACAATGAGCAGTTCTTC; CDR3 protein: CASSLPLQAEPNNEQFF
J gene: TRBJ1-5; D gene: -; clone size: -; V gene: TRBV12-3/TRBV12-4; CDR3 DNA: TGTGCCAGCAGTTTAGGCTACTTGCCCCAGCATTTT; CDR3 protein: CASSLGYLPQHF
J gene: TRBJ2-6; D gene: -; clone size: -; V gene: TRBV5-4; CDR3 DNA: TGTGCCAGCAGCTTAACAGGGGCCAACGTCCTGACTTTC; CDR3 protein: CASSLTGANVLTF
J gene: TRBJ1-2; D gene: -; clone size: -; V gene: TRBV10-1; CDR3 DNA: TGCGCCGGCCAATCGGGGGGGTATGGCTACACCTTC; CDR3 protein: CAGQSGGYGYTF
J gene: TRBJ2-3; D gene: -; clone size: -; V gene: TRBV7-8; CDR3 DNA: TGTGCCAGCAGCTTACGCCCAGGCGTCGGCACAGATACGCAGTATTTT; CDR3 protein: CASSLRPGVGTDTQYF
J gene: TRBJ1-2; D gene: -; clone size: -; V gene: TRBV27; CDR3 DNA: TGTGCCAGCAGTTTATATTCTACCCATGGCTACACCTTC; CDR3 protein: CASSLYSTHGYTF